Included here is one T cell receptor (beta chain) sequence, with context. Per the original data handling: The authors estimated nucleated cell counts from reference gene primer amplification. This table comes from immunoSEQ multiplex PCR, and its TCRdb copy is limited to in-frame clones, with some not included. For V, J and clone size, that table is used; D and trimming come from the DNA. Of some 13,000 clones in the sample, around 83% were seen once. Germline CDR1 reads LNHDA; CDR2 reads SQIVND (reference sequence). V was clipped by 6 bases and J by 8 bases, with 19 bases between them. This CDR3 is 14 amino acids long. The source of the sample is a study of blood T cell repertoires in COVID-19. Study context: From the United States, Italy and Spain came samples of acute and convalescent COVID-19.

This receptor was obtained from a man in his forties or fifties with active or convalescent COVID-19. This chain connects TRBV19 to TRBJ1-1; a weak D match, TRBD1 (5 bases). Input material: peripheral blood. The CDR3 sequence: CASRGARGFSEAFF. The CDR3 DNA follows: TGTGCCAGTAGGGGCGCGCGGGGGTTCTCAGAAGCTTTCTTT.